The 20 T cell receptor beta chains listed next were all sequenced from one sample in a study of cytomegalovirus exposure and HLA in healthy donors (dated by TCRdb to 2017 to 2019). Library prep was done by the immunoSEQ multiplex PCR assay. The multiplex PCR relied on a mix of 60 forward primers for TCR Vbeta segments and 13 reverse primers for TCR Jbeta segments. Drawn from immuneACCESS, this table holds only the in-frame rearrangements with V and J called that TCRdb kept. Clones are partly lost; checked studies trace under half to an unresolved V gene and leave the rest unexplained. The sample table shows about 190,000 clones, and 79% are seen once. 1.6% of the sample rests with the top ten. The sequenced sample consisted of PBMCs. Receptors were obtained from a young woman in good health and CMV-seronegative.

The rearrangement links TRBV7-2 to TRBJ2-1; 11 bases are shared with TRBD2. CDR1 is SGHTA and CDR2 is FQGNSA in the germline V gene. The J segment lost 9 bases and the V segment lost 4 bases, leaving 11 bases of the junction unmatched. The CDR3 is 16 amino acids. In DNA form, the CDR3 reads TGTGCCAGCAGCTCCGACTTACTAGCGGGAGCTAGTGAGCAGTTCTTC. Amino acids: CASSSDLLAGASEQFF. Full variable domain (missing parts from reference TRBV7-2 and TRBJ2-1): GAGVSQSPSNKVTEKGKDVELRCDPISGHTALYWYRQSLGQGLEFLIYFQGNSAPDKSGLPSDRFSAERTGGSVSTLTIQRTQQEDSAVYLCASSSDLLAGASEQFFGPGTRLTVL.

The rearrangement uses TRBV28 and TRBJ1-2, with D possibly matching TRBD1 (6 bases). The CDR3 sequence is 13 residues long. Between the trimmed V and J ends, which lost 5 bases and 4 bases, there was a span of 11 bases. Germline lookup yields CDR1 MDHEN and CDR2 SYDVKM. CDR3 loop: CASSPWTVYGYTF. In DNA form, the CDR3 reads TGTGCCAGCAGTCCCTGGACAGTCTATGGCTACACCTTC.

The CDR3 DNA follows: TGTGCCAGCAGTGTCCAACAACTGAACACTGAAGCTTTCTTT. It specifies CASSVQQLNTEAFF. The chain is built from TRBV28 and TRBJ1-1, with D uncertain. This CDR3 spans 14 amino acids. The V gene's germline CDR1 is MDHEN and CDR2 SYDVKM. The germline V and J ends were trimmed by 5 bases and 0 bases, with 10 bases remaining between them.

This clone was seen more than once but under ten times. The V and J genes are TRBV5-1 and TRBJ1-5; TRBD1 aligns across 9 bases. Germline trimming cut 4 bases from V and 6 bases from J; bases unmatched to any gene: 14. This CDR3 has 17 residues. Per germline, CDR1 SGHRS and CDR2 YFSETQ. The CDR3 DNA reads TGCGCCAGCAGCGCGCGCCCAATCGACAGGGGGACTCAGCCCCAGCATTTT. Translating it yields CASSARPIDRGTQPQHF.

The table lists this clone with a count of one. This chain uses TRBV7-8 with TRBJ2-2, with 12 nucleotides matching TRBD2. This CDR3 has 16 amino acids. Trimming removed 5 bases from V and 2 bases from J; junction bases left unmatched: 3. The V gene's germline CDR1 is SGHVS and CDR2 FQNEAQ. The CDR3 reads CASSPGLAGNTGELFF. The DNA of the CDR3 is TGTGCCAGCAGCCCGGGACTAGCGGGTAACACCGGGGAGCTGTTTTTT. Combining the CDR3 with reference TRBV7-8 and TRBJ2-2 gives the whole variable domain GAGVSQSPRYKVAKRGQDVALRCDPISGHVSLFWYQQALGQGPEFLTYFQNEAQLDKSGLPSDRFFAERPEGSVSTLKIQRTQQEDSAVYLCASSPGLAGNTGELFFGEGSRLTVL.

This rearrangement joins TRBV5-4 to TRBJ2-2; a possible D gene is TRBD2 (6 bases). CDR1 and CDR2 from the germline V gene are SGHNT and YYREEE (reference sequence). This CDR3 contains 14 residues. V was pared by 4 bases and J by 7 bases, with 14 bases between. CDR3 region: CASSGRGSDGELFF. DNA of the CDR3: TGTGCCAGCAGCGGGCGGGGTAGTGACGGGGAGCTGTTTTTT.

This sequence joins TRBV7-6 and TRBJ2-5, with TRBD2 as a possible D gene (6 bases). Trimming left V 5 bases short and J 5 bases short, with 12 bases between. The CDR3 length is 13 residues. Germline CDR1 and CDR2: SGHVS and FNYEAQ. The CDR3 sequence is CASSDGSSETQYF. CDR3 sequence (DNA): TGTGCCAGCAGCGACGGGAGTTCGGAGACCCAGTACTTC.

The chain links TRBV30 to TRBJ2-3, with 10 bases matching TRBD2. Germline V lookup: CDR1 GTSNPN, CDR2 SVGIG (reference sequence). The CDR3 totals 17 residues. V was pared by 4 bases and J by 0 bases, with 10 bases of the junction left unmatched. CDR3 coding DNA: TGTGCCTGGAATAGCGGGAGGAAACCCGCTAGCACAGATACGCAGTATTTT. Translated: CAWNSGRKPASTDTQYF.

The chain carries TRBV11-3 and TRBJ2-1; D may be TRBD2 (6 bases). From germline, CDR1 is SGHNT and CDR2 YENEEA. The CDR3 is made up of 14 amino acids. Trimming left V 4 bases short and J 10 bases short, with 17 bases between. The CDR3 sequence is CASSSLGTGGEQFF. As DNA, the CDR3 is TGTGCCAGCAGCTCTCTCGGGACTGGAGGAGAGCAGTTCTTC.

This clone was detected only a few times. The chain employs TRBV2 and TRBJ2-7, with D unresolved. CDR1 and CDR2 (germline): SNHLY, FYNNEI. CDR3 length equals 11 residues. V was clipped by 5 bases and J by 7 bases, with 9 bases between them. CDR3 DNA: TGTGCCAGCAGTAGGATCGGGGAGCAGTACTTC. It specifies CASSRIGEQYF.

The chain carries TRBV30 and TRBJ2-1; 9 nucleotides agree with TRBD1. Germline V gene data show CDR1 as GTSNPN and CDR2 as SVGIG (reference sequence). The CDR3 has 14 residues. Trimming at V came to 3 bases and at J to 6 bases, leaving 6 bases not matched to a gene. CDR3 region: CAWRGKTGGNEQFF. The CDR3 nucleotides are TGTGCCTGGAGGGGGAAGACAGGGGGCAATGAGCAGTTCTTC.

The chain uses TRBV28 and TRBJ1-6, with 8 nucleotides matching TRBD1. The germline V gene has CDR1 MDHEN and CDR2 SYDVKM. The CDR3 spans 17 residues. J lost 0 bases, V lost 6 bases, and 7 bases had no gene match. The CDR3 is CASSGRGQSSYNSPLHF. DNA of the CDR3: TGTGCCAGCAGCGGCAGGGGGCAGAGCTCCTATAATTCACCCCTCCACTTT.

This clone occurred a few times. This chain joins TRBV9 and TRBJ2-3; weak D call: TRBD1 (6 bases). The CDR3 spans 15 residues. Looked up from germline, CDR1 is SGDLS and CDR2 is YYNGEE. The V gene lost 1 base and the J gene lost 2 bases, with 11 bases spanning the gap. CDR3 loop: CASSVSRGFTDTQYF. CDR3 sequence (DNA): TGTGCCAGCAGCGTAAGCAGGGGCTTCACAGATACGCAGTATTTT.

The rearrangement joins TRBV5-6 to TRBJ1-1; D is unresolved. There are 13 residues in the CDR3. Germline CDR1 is SGHDT and CDR2 is YYEEEE. V lost 0 bases to trimming and J lost 4 bases, with 7 bases between them. The CDR3 protein is CASSLGARTEAFF. The CDR3 DNA is TGTGCCAGCAGCTTGGGGGCTCGCACTGAAGCTTTCTTT.

The chain recombines TRBV18 with TRBJ2-3, with D possibly matching TRBD1 (6 bases). Germline V lookup: CDR1 KGHSH, CDR2 LQKENI. The CDR3 is made up of 15 amino acids. V lost 2 bases to trimming and J lost 3 bases, with 12 bases between them. The CDR3 DNA reads TGTGCCAGCTCACCAGGCAGGGGTCGGACAGATACGCAGTATTTT. Protein product: CASSPGRGRTDTQYF.

CDR3 DNA: TGTGCCAGCAGCGGGGGACAGGGGTCCTACGAGCAGTACTTC. Encoded protein: CASSGGQGSYEQYF. The chain employs TRBV9 and TRBJ2-7; TRBD1 matches 10 bases. This CDR3 region has 14 residues. V shed 3 bases and J 1 base; nucleotides not matched to a gene: 1. The V gene's germline CDR1 is SGDLS and CDR2 YYNGEE. The full variable domain, its missing parts supplied by reference TRBV9 and TRBJ2-7, is DSGVTQTPKHLITATGQRVTLRCSPRSGDLSVYWYQQSLDQGLQFLIQYYNGEERAKGNILERFSAQQFPDLHSELNLSSLELGDSALYFCASSGGQGSYEQYFGPGTRLTVT.

The chain has TRBV7-3 and TRBJ2-7; D remains unclear. Trimming took off 5 bases at V and 6 bases at J, with 14 bases between the two ends. CDR1 is SGHTA and CDR2 is FQGTGA in the germline V gene. The CDR3 totals 13 residues. DNA for the CDR3: TGTGCCAGCAGCGAAGACACCTTTGGCGAGCAGTACTTC. Its protein product is CASSEDTFGEQYF.

In this sample, this clone turned up a few times. Other DNA sequences in this sample translate to the same CDR3. The chain carries TRBV19 and TRBJ1-1; D gene ambiguous. Looked up from germline, CDR1 is LNHDA and CDR2 is SQIVND (reference sequence). V lost 3 bases and J lost 1, with 6 bases in between. CDR3 size: 13 residues. The CDR3 loop reads CASSISGNTEAFF. As DNA, the CDR3 is TGTGCCAGTAGTATTTCAGGGAACACTGAAGCTTTCTTT.

The chain links TRBV29-1 to TRBJ1-2; 7 bases line up with TRBD1. The germline V gene encodes CDR1 SQVTM and CDR2 ANQGSEA. J gave up 4 bases and V 6 bases, and 5 bases lay outside the gene matches. CDR3 size: 12 residues. CDR3 region: CSVPQGLYGYTF. DNA for the CDR3: TGCAGCGTACCACAGGGGCTCTATGGCTACACCTTC.

The chain recombines TRBV28 with TRBJ2-2; possibly TRBD1 for D (5 bases). Germline lookup yields CDR1 MDHEN and CDR2 SYDVKM. The CDR3 contains 16 residues. The V and J ends lost 3 bases and 1 base respectively, with 12 bases between them. The CDR3 DNA sequence: TGTGCCAGCAGTTTTATTGGGGCACAGAACACCGGGGAGCTGTTTTTT. Translated: CASSFIGAQNTGELFF.